The TCR beta chain under discussion was sequenced for a study of T cells after yellow fever vaccination. Overall study: SMART-Seq v4 Ultra Low Input served to prepare low-cell-number fractions.

The study made its TCR cDNA through 5'RACE template switching. That step introduced a universal primer site along with UMIs. TCRdb analysed the 5' RACE reads with MiXCR anew, one entry per CDR3 protein. The table includes about 340,000 distinct CDR3 sequences, around 3.9% detected once. In regard to this clonotype: Antigen: not known.

Study results and limitations: Abundant clonotypes from the bulk population could contaminate FACS-sorted repertoires. Although most clonotypes did not, a small share appeared in both CD4 and CD8 compartments.

CDR1 and CDR2 (germline): SGHTA, FQGNSA. The germline V and J ends were trimmed by 7 bases and 7 bases, with 17 bases remaining between them. This CDR3 spans 15 amino acids. The specimen was PBMCs, collected 5 days after the yellow fever booster vaccination. The source of this sequence is a man aged 18 to 29 who received the YFV17D yellow fever vaccine. The chain uses TRBV7-2 and TRBJ1-6; D is undetermined. CDR3 nucleotides: TGTGCCAGCACCCGAAGTGGGCAGGTGAATTCACCCCTCCACTTT. Amino acid sequence: CASTRSGQVNSPLHF.